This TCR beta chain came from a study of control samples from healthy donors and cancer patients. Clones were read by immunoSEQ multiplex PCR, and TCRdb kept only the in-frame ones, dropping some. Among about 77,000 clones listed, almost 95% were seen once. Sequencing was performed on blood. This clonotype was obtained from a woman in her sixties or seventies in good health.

The chain's CDR3 is CASSSLDEQFF. In DNA, the CDR3 is TGTGCCAGCAGCTCGCTCGATGAGCAGTTCTTC. The chain recombines TRBV5-6 with TRBJ2-1; D is uncertain. The CDR3 is 11 amino acids. Trimming removed 3 bases from V and 8 bases from J, with 6 bases in between. CDR1 is SGHDT, CDR2 YYEEEE, per germline.